The sequence of this T cell receptor beta chain was determined in a study of blood T cell repertoires in COVID-19. Study-level information: The United States, Italy and Spain were the sources of the acute and convalescent COVID-19 samples. Sample material is recorded as cDNA or gDNA derived from T cells, B-cell-depleted T cells, or PBMCs.

The authors' processing: By means of reference gene primer amplification, nucleated cell counts were estimated. Profiling relied on immunoSEQ multiplex PCR, and the TCRdb table lists in-frame clones only, not all of them. The V and J calls and clone size are taken from that table; D and trimming were inferred from the DNA. The table includes fewer than 85,000 clones, about 76% detected once. The CDR3 totals 15 residues. The V segment lost 7 bases and the J segment 0 bases; nucleotides outside the gene matches: 8. Germline V gene sequence: CDR1 MNHEY, CDR2 SVGAGI. The specimen sequenced was peripheral blood. This TCR was recovered from a woman older than 75 with active or convalescent COVID-19. The chain uses TRBV6-5 and TRBJ1-1; 7 bases map to TRBD1. The CDR3 region is CASKTTGIMNTEAFF. CDR3 DNA sequence: TGTGCCAGCAAAACGACAGGGATCATGAACACTGAAGCTTTCTTT.